This TCR beta chain emerged from a study of cytomegalovirus exposure and HLA in healthy donors. Regarding the study as a whole: In a later analysis, at a false discovery rate of 0.05, 16,951 TCR beta sequences were associated with HLA alleles. The presence/absence work took it that sequencing depth was about the same across donors.

In this sample, this clone turned up a few times. Its antigen is as yet unknown. The CDR3 covers 15 residues. Germline V gives CDR1 WSHSY, CDR2 SAAADI. V lost 6 bases, J lost 2 bases, and 7 bases stayed unmatched. The PCR contained 60 Vbeta and 13 Jbeta primers. Some clones are missing from TCRdb's copy, which holds only in-frame ones; the method was immunoSEQ multiplex PCR. This sample yields approximately 210,000 clones, of which 82% are seen a single time; 6% belongs to the top ten. This clonotype originated in a man aged 40-49 years in good health and CMV-seropositive. Sequenced: PBMCs. The chain couples TRBV10-2 to TRBJ2-5; 9 bases are a match to TRBD1. The CDR3 reads CASRGTGTGQETQYF. As DNA, the CDR3 is TGCGCCAGCAGGGGGACAGGGACGGGGCAAGAGACCCAGTACTTC.